The 13 T cell receptor beta chains reported below all come from one sample, sequenced in a study of T cell repertoires in cytomegalovirus infection (dated by TCRdb to between 2019 and 2020). Sequenced on an Illumina HiSeq 1500. Through fastp at Q25 and MiXCR, TCRdb rebuilt clones from the public reads, retaining in-frame beta chains. Each CDR3 protein gets just one entry, which takes the most common genes and DNA from the rows behind it. For this sample there are around 490,000 distinct CDR3 sequences; approximately 26% appear just once. Roughly 13% of the sample comes from the top ten. Sequencing input: PBMCs. The origin of the receptors is a human donor in good health (CMV status not recorded). Some clones in this sample may be carry-over from other donors' samples.

The chain carries TRBV2 and TRBJ1-1, with D uncertain. CDR1 is SNHLY, CDR2 FYNNEI, per germline. V gave up 3 bases and J gave up 1 base, with 15 bases separating them. This CDR3 contains 16 residues. The CDR3 region has the DNA TGTGCCAGCAGTGAGAGCCCAGGACGGCCGAACACTGAAGCTTTCTTT. This encodes CASSESPGRPNTEAFF.

The rearrangement uses TRBV11-3 and TRBJ2-1; D not resolved. This CDR3 has 13 amino acids. V was cut by 3 bases and J by 6 bases, with 9 bases left in between. Per germline, CDR1 SGHNT and CDR2 YENEEA. CDR3 coding DNA: TGTGCCAGCAGCTTTGCTTTGGGCAATGAGCAGTTCTTC. It encodes CASSFALGNEQFF.

V gene TRBV19 combines with J gene TRBJ2-1, with 10 bases identical to TRBD2. This CDR3 region has 15 residues. Germline lookup yields CDR1 LNHDA and CDR2 SQIVND (reference sequence). With 1 base clipped from V and 8 bases from J, the junction kept 5 bases outside the gene matches. The CDR3 DNA follows: TGTGCCAGTAGTATAGGGCAGCGGGAGGGCGATGAGCAGTTCTTC. Translation: CASSIGQREGDEQFF.

This clonotype was seen ten or more times. The chain carries TRBV7-9 and TRBJ2-1, with D unclear. The germline gives CDR1 SEHNR, CDR2 FQNEAQ (reference sequence). This CDR3 is built from 14 residues. Trimming took off 11 bases at V and 7 bases at J, with 21 bases between the two ends. In nucleotides, the CDR3 is TGTGCCTCTGGTCGAGGAGATTTGGGTAATGAGCAGTTCTTC. Its protein product is CASGRGDLGNEQFF.

The rearrangement joins TRBV12-3 or TRBV12-4 to TRBJ2-1; no firm D call. The CDR3 loop spans 15 amino acids. The ends were cut back, 3 bases at V and 5 bases at J, with 14 bases in the middle. The CDR3 loop is CASSFVSPNDNEQFF. CDR3 DNA: TGTGCCAGCAGTTTTGTAAGCCCGAATGACAATGAGCAGTTCTTC.

V is TRBV7-2 and J is TRBJ2-3, with no clear D. Germline loops: CDR1 SGHTA, CDR2 FQGNSA. V lost 3 bases to trimming and J lost 2 bases, with 9 bases between them. The CDR3 consists of 14 residues. The CDR3 is CASSLGRYTDTQYF. In DNA, the CDR3 is TGTGCCAGCAGCTTGGGAAGGTACACAGATACGCAGTATTTT.

J is TRBJ2-7 and V is TRBV29-1; no clear D. The ends were cut back, 5 bases at V and 0 bases at J, with 11 bases in the middle. The CDR3 spans 13 residues. The germline gives CDR1 SQVTM, CDR2 ANQGSEA. The CDR3 sequence is CSVMSSLSYEQYF. DNA for the CDR3: TGCAGCGTTATGAGCAGCCTCTCCTACGAGCAGTACTTC.

The chain links TRBV7-8 to TRBJ2-7; D perhaps matches TRBD2 (5 bases). Per germline, CDR1 SGHVS and CDR2 FQNEAQ. The CDR3 loop spans 12 amino acids. The V end lost 5 bases, the J end lost 3 bases, and 8 bases lay between the germline ends. The CDR3 bases are TGTGCCAGCAGCGCCGACTACTACGAGCAGTACTTC. It translates to CASSADYYEQYF. Looking up the rest from reference TRBV7-8 and TRBJ2-7 gives the full variable domain: GAGVSQSPRYKVAKRGQDVALRCDPISGHVSLFWYQQALGQGPEFLTYFQNEAQLDKSGLPSDRFFAERPEGSVSTLKIQRTQQEDSAVYLCASSADYYEQYFGPGTRLTVT.

This clonotype showed up just a few times. The V gene is TRBV19, the J gene TRBJ2-3; D possibly uses TRBD1 or TRBD2 (5 bases each). With 4 bases removed from V and 2 bases from J, the gap between germline ends came to 10 bases. The CDR3 extends over 14 amino acids. Germline V gene sequence: CDR1 LNHDA, CDR2 SQIVND (reference sequence). For the CDR3, the DNA is TGTGCCAGTAGTACGGGGCGTGACACAGATACGCAGTATTTT. It is translated as CASSTGRDTDTQYF.

V usage is TRBV2 and J usage is TRBJ2-2; TRBD2 aligns across 11 bases. The CDR3 runs to 15 residues. Losses at the gene ends were 5 bases for V and 6 bases for J; bases not matched to a gene: 5. Germline values: CDR1 SNHLY, CDR2 FYNNEI. The CDR3 loop is CASSNSGRAAGELFF. The DNA for the CDR3 is TGTGCCAGCAGTAATAGCGGGAGGGCCGCCGGGGAGCTGTTTTTT.

About this clonotype itself: The junction does not match germline at one end; this may be a read error. The rearrangement joins TRBV10-3 to TRBJ2-1; TRBD2 might be the D (5 bases). This CDR3 is 14 amino acids long. Germline assignment: CDR1 ENHRY and CDR2 SYGVKD. DNA for the CDR3: TGTGCCACTCTCTCGGCGCGGGTAGACAATGAGCAGCTCTTC. This sequence encodes CATLSARVDNEQLF.

The chain has TRBV12-3 or TRBV12-4 and TRBJ2-7; TRBD2 is a possible D gene (5 bases). The CDR3 loop spans 15 amino acids. The V and J ends lost 1 base and 3 bases respectively, with 13 bases between them. The CDR3 is CASSLDGEIYYEQYF. CDR3 coding DNA: TGTGCCAGCAGTTTAGACGGGGAGATTTACTACGAGCAGTACTTC.

This clonotype has only a few counts. The V gene is TRBV12-3 or TRBV12-4, the J gene TRBJ2-2; 7 nucleotides align to TRBD1. The CDR3 totals 17 residues. V shed 3 bases and J 4 bases; nucleotides not matched to a gene: 11. CDR3 amino acids: CASSFRATGWFTGELFF. The CDR3 DNA follows: TGTGCCAGCAGTTTCCGGGCGACAGGGTGGTTCACCGGGGAGCTGTTTTTT.